This T cell receptor (beta chain) was captured by sequencing in a study of cytomegalovirus exposure and HLA in healthy donors. Whole-study findings and limits: Analysis performed later showed TCR beta chains linked to HLA being more clonally expanded than equally common others. Sequencing likely generated an artifact that appeared as a cluster of highly shared sequence variants. The classifier, whose performance was assessed in both the original and validation cohorts, reportedly diagnosed cytomegalovirus status with high specificity and sensitivity.

Of note for this clone: Its antigen is currently unknown.

PCR involved 60 Vbeta and 13 Jbeta primers. Measured with immunoSEQ multiplex PCR; TCRdb has only the in-frame clones, and not every one. The table has 100,000 to 150,000 clones, around 80% seen once. The donors gave bone marrow, and they were healthy. The TCR sequence derives from a woman in her 40s in good health and CMV-seronegative. Input material: PBMCs.

DNA of the CDR3: TGCGCCAGCAGCCAAGATCCCTCTGAGGGCTCGGGTACGCAGTATTTT. Protein product: CASSQDPSEGSGTQYF. V usage is TRBV4-1 and J usage is TRBJ2-3, with a tentative D call TRBD2 (5 bases). Trimming removed 0 bases at V and 8 bases at J, with 18 bases between. There are 16 residues in the CDR3. Germline V lookup: CDR1 MGHRA, CDR2 YSYEKL.